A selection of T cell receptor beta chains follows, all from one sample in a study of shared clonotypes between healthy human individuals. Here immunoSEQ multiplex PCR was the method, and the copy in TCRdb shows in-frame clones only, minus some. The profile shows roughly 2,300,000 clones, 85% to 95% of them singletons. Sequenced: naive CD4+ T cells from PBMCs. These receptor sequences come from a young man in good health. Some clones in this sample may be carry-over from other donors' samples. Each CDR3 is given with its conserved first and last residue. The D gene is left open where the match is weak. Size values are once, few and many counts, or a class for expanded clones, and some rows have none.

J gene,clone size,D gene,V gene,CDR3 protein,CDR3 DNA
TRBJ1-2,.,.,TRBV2,CASSEAYSYGYTF,TGTGCCAGCAGTGAAGCCTACTCCTATGGCTACACCTTC
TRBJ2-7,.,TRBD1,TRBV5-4,CASSLLGQGTEQYF,TGTGCCAGCAGCTTGCTGGGACAGGGGACCGAGCAGTACTTC
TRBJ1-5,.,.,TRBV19,CASSRDRMGGEPQHF,TGTGCCAGTAGTAGAGACCGAATGGGTGGTGAGCCCCAGCATTTT
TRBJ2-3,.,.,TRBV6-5,CASSWGLSTDTQYF,TGTGCCAGCAGTTGGGGACTTAGCACAGATACGCAGTATTTT
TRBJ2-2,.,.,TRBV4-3,CASSPATGATGELFF,TGCGCCAGCAGCCCTGCCACAGGAGCCACCGGGGAGCTGTTTTTT
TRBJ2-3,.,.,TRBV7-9,CASSPRSLTDTQYF,TGTGCCAGCAGCCCACGGTCCCTCACAGATACGCAGTATTTT
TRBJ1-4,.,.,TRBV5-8,CASSFGAVGEKLFF,TGTGCCAGCAGCTTCGGGGCGGTCGGTGAAAAACTGTTTTTT
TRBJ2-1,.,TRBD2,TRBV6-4,CASSETSSYNEQFF,TGTGCCAGCAGTGAGACTAGCAGCTACAATGAGCAGTTCTTC
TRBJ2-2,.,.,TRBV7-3,CASSPQGLVTGELFF,TGTGCCAGCAGCCCCCAGGGACTTGTCACCGGGGAGCTGTTTTTT
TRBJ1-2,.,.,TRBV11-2,CASSRGYGYTF,TGTGCCAGCAGCCGGGGGTATGGCTACACCTTC
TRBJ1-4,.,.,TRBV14,CASSQVRGHYNEKLFF,TGTGCCAGCAGCCAAGTCCGGGGACACTATAATGAAAAACTGTTTTTT
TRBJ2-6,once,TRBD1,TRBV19,CASSTGTGVLGANVLTF,TGTGCCAGTAGTACCGGGACAGGGGTCCTTGGGGCCAACGTCCTGACTTTC
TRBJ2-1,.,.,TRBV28,CASSGVRGGNSYNEQFF,TGTGCCAGCAGTGGAGTAAGGGGCGGGAACTCCTACAATGAGCAGTTCTTC
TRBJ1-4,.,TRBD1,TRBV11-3,CASRTGYGEKLFF,TGTGCCAGCCGGACAGGGTACGGTGAAAAACTGTTTTTT
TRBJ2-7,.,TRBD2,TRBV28,CASSLSRTSGYEQYF,TGTGCCAGCAGTTTATCCCGGACTAGCGGGTACGAGCAGTACTTC
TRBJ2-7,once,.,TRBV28,CASNQPEGRSSYEQYF,TGTGCCAGCAACCAACCTGAGGGCCGGAGCTCCTACGAGCAGTACTTC
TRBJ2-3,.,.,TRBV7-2,CASSFSQPTDTQYF,TGTGCCAGCAGCTTCAGTCAGCCCACAGATACGCAGTATTTT
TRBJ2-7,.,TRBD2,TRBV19,CASSGRDGAYEQYF,TGTGCCAGTAGTGGGAGGGACGGAGCCTACGAGCAGTACTTC
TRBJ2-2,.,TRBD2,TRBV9,CASSVFPTGRVATGELFF,TGTGCCAGCAGCGTATTTCCCACCGGGAGGGTGGCCACCGGGGAGCTGTTTTTT
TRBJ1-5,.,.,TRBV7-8,CASSRQLGLNQPQHF,TGTGCCAGCAGTCGCCAGTTGGGCCTTAATCAGCCCCAGCATTTT
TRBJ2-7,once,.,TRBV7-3,CASSPGTRAYEQYF,TGTGCCAGCAGCCCCGGGACTCGAGCCTACGAGCAGTACTTC
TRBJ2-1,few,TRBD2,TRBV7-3,CASSLTSGEQFF,TGTGCCAGCAGCCTAACTAGCGGAGAGCAGTTCTTC
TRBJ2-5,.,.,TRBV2,CASSGDTGTQYF,TGTGCCAGCAGTGGTGATACGGGGACCCAGTACTTC
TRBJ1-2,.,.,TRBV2,CASSVMVGRNGYTF,TGTGCCAGCAGTGTAATGGTAGGGAGGAATGGCTACACCTTC
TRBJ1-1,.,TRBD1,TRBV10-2,CASSGERGPLDSEAFF,TGCGCCAGCAGTGGAGAAAGGGGGCCCCTGGATTCTGAAGCTTTCTTT
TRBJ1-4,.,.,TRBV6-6,CASMGSLGKLFF,TGTGCCAGCATGGGCAGCTTGGGAAAACTGTTTTTT
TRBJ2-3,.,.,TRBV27,CASLQSGSSTQYF,TGTGCCAGCCTCCAGTCAGGCTCGTCGACGCAGTATTTT
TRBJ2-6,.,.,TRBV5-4,CASSEGRSSGANVLTF,TGTGCCAGCAGCGAGGGACGCAGCTCTGGGGCCAACGTCCTGACTTTC
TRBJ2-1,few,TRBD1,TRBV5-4,CASSLGQGSYNEQFF,TGTGCCAGCAGCTTGGGACAGGGCTCCTACAATGAGCAGTTCTTC
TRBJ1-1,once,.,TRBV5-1,CASSLGDQMNTEAFF,TGCGCCAGCAGCTTGGGGGATCAGATGAACACTGAAGCTTTCTTT
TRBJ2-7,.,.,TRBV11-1,CASSRRDLSYEQYF,TGTGCCAGCAGCCGAAGGGACCTATCCTACGAGCAGTACTTC
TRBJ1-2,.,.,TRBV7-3,CASSVSGTWDGYTF,TGTGCCAGCAGCGTATCCGGGACATGGGACGGCTACACCTTC
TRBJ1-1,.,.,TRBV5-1,CASSLFGGNTEAFF,TGCGCCAGCAGCTTGTTTGGGGGGAACACTGAAGCTTTCTTT
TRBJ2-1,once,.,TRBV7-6,CASSAEPSSYNEQFF,TGTGCCAGCAGCGCGGAGCCAAGCTCCTACAATGAGCAGTTCTTC
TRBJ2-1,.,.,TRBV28,CASIRGDYNEQFF,TGTGCCAGCATCAGGGGGGACTACAATGAGCAGTTCTTC
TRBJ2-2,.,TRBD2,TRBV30,CAWSVSRTSENTGELFF,TGTGCCTGGAGTGTATCCAGGACTAGCGAGAACACCGGGGAGCTGTTTTTT
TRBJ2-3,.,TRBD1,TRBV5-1,CASSRQGAGTDTQYF,TGCGCCAGCAGCCGACAGGGGGCTGGCACAGATACGCAGTATTTT
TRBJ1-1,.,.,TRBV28,CASSLGGAPLNTEAFF,TGTGCCAGCAGTTTGGGGGGAGCTCCCCTGAACACTGAAGCTTTCTTT
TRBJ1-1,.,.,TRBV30,CAWSLDLNTEAFF,TGTGCCTGGAGTCTGGACCTAAACACTGAAGCTTTCTTT
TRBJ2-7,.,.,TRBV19,CASNSGSRYEQYF,TGTGCCAGTAATTCGGGCAGCAGATACGAGCAGTACTTC
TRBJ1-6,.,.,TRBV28,CASTLDRDNSPLHF,TGTGCCAGCACCCTGGACAGAGATAATTCACCCCTCCACTTT
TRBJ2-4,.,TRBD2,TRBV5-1,CASSPQGSGSPLIQYF,TGCGCCAGCAGCCCCCAGGGAAGCGGGAGTCCCCTCATTCAGTACTTC
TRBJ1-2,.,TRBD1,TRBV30,CAWSGTGYGYTF,TGTGCCTGGAGTGGGACAGGATATGGCTACACCTTC
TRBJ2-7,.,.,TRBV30,CAWRHQGEQYF,TGTGCCTGGAGGCACCAGGGGGAGCAGTACTTC
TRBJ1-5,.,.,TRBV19,CASKGRPSNQPQHF,TGTGCCAGTAAGGGCAGACCGAGCAATCAGCCCCAGCATTTT
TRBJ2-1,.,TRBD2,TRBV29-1,CSVRGGGKFYNEQFF,TGCAGCGTTCGGGGGGGCGGAAAATTCTACAATGAGCAGTTCTTC
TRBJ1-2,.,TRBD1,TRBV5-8,CASSSVGDRGRAHYGYTF,TGTGCCAGCAGCTCTGTGGGGGACAGGGGTAGGGCCCACTATGGCTACACCTTC
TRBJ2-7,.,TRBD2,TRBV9,CASSTGTSGHFEQYF,TGTGCCAGCAGCACCGGGACTAGCGGGCATTTCGAGCAGTACTTC
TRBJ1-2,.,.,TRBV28,CASSLATVIYGYTF,TGTGCCAGCAGTTTAGCGACAGTGATCTATGGCTACACCTTC
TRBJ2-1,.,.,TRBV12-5,CASGRRFDEQFF,TGTGCTAGTGGTCGGAGGTTCGATGAGCAGTTCTTC
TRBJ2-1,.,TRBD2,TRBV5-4,CASSLAASGPYNEQFF,TGTGCCAGCAGCTTGGCTGCTAGCGGCCCCTACAATGAGCAGTTCTTC
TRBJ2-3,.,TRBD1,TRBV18,CASSPPGGSPRTDTQYF,TGTGCCAGCTCACCACCAGGGGGCTCCCCGCGCACAGATACGCAGTATTTT
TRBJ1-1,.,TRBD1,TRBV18,CASSLGTGGRNTEAFF,TGTGCCAGCTCGCTGGGGACAGGGGGTCGGAACACTGAAGCTTTCTTT
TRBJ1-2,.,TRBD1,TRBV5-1,CASSTDGQGAYGYTF,TGCGCCAGCAGCACGGACGGACAGGGGGCCTATGGCTACACCTTC